Listed below are T cell receptor beta chains from one sample, sequenced in a study of T cell responses to AZD1222 COVID-19 vaccine. Method: immunoSEQ multiplex PCR; TCRdb's copy keeps in-frame clones and lacks some. The repertoire holds more than 110,000 clones, with 80% to 95% as singletons. The specimen was peripheral blood, collected on day 0 of AZD1222 vaccination. Source of these receptors: an adult in good health. CDR3s include the opening cysteine and the closing phenylalanine or tryptophan. The order of the fields is J gene, V gene, D gene, clone size, CDR3 DNA, CDR3 protein. D genes are given only for firm matches. A row's size may be missing; if present it is once, few, many or a size class.

TRBJ2-7 TRBV7-6 NA NA TGTGCCAGCAGCTTAGATTGGGGTTCCTACGAGCAGTACTTC CASSLDWGSYEQYF
TRBJ2-1 TRBV14 NA NA TGTGCCAGCAGCCTTCCGGGAAAGCGGCCCCACAATGAGCAGTTCTTC CASSLPGKRPHNEQFF
TRBJ2-7 TRBV2 NA NA TGTGCCAGCAACCCCCCACGAGTCCCATATAGCTCCTACGAGCAGTACTTC CASNPPRVPYSSYEQYF
TRBJ1-1 TRBV15 TRBD1 once TGTGCCACCAGCAGAGACCATGGTAGGGGGCCGGGGGGCACTGAAGCTTTCTTT CATSRDHGRGPGGTEAFF
TRBJ2-7 TRBV19 TRBD1 NA TGTGCCAGTAGAACTAGTACCGGGACAGGGGGATACGAGCAGTACTTC CASRTSTGTGGYEQYF
TRBJ2-7 TRBV6-5 NA NA TGTGCCAGCATGGTTGGACACCGCTACGAGCAGTACTTC CASMVGHRYEQYF
TRBJ2-2 TRBV18 TRBD1 NA TGTGCCAGCTCACCACCGGTACAGGGGAACCCCGGGGAGCTGTTTTTT CASSPPVQGNPGELFF
TRBJ2-3 TRBV11-2 TRBD2 once TGTGCCAGCAGCTTAGTTTCTAGCGGGAGGGCCTGGTTGACAGATACGCAGTATTTT CASSLVSSGRAWLTDTQYF
TRBJ1-4 TRBV7-8 NA NA TGTGCCAGCAGCCGCACCCGGAACGCTAATGAAAAACTGTTTTTT CASSRTRNANEKLFF
TRBJ1-1 TRBV2 NA NA TGTGCCAGAAGGACCGCTGGCACTGAAGCTTTCTTT CARRTAGTEAFF
TRBJ1-1 TRBV5-8 NA NA TGTGCCAGCAGCTTGGGGGGCCTGAACACTGAAGCTTTCTTT CASSLGGLNTEAFF
TRBJ2-3 TRBV19 TRBD2 NA TGTGCCAGCCGGGCGGGAGGGACAGATACGCAGTATTTT CASRAGGTDTQYF
TRBJ2-1 TRBV9 NA NA TGTGCCAGCAGCGTAGACCCACGCCTCAATGAGCAGTTCTTC CASSVDPRLNEQFF
TRBJ2-7 TRBV6-2/TRBV6-3 NA NA TGTGCCAGCAGTACCTTGCGGGACAGCTCCTACGAGCAGTACTTC CASSTLRDSSYEQYF
TRBJ2-5 TRBV5-1 TRBD1 NA TGCGCCAGCAGCTTGTACAGGGGAAAGACCCAGTACTTC CASSLYRGKTQYF
TRBJ2-1 TRBV6-4 NA NA TGTGCCAGCAGCTTAGCGGCCCCGGGCAATGAGCAGTTCTTC CASSLAAPGNEQFF
TRBJ1-1 TRBV7-9 NA NA TGTGCCAGCAGCTTAGCTCGGGGAACAGAAGCTTTCTTT CASSLARGTEAFF
TRBJ2-1 TRBV6-2/TRBV6-3 NA NA TGTGCCAGCAGTTACTCGCTCTCCAGATTCTACAATGAGCAGTTCTTC CASSYSLSRFYNEQFF
TRBJ2-7 TRBV28 TRBD2 NA TGTGCCAGCAGTATGAAGACTAGCGTGCTTTACGAGCAGTACTTC CASSMKTSVLYEQYF
TRBJ2-2 TRBV6-5 NA NA TGTGCCAGCAGTTACTCGGAAGCCGGGGAGCTGTTTTTT CASSYSEAGELFF
TRBJ1-5 TRBV19 NA NA TGTGCCAGTAGTACCCCCGGGGGCCTGAGACGGCCCCAGCATTTT CASSTPGGLRRPQHF
TRBJ1-2 TRBV10-2 NA NA TGCGCCAGCAGCGCCCCCTTCAGGGACCCGAAGAATGGCTACACCTTC CASSAPFRDPKNGYTF
TRBJ2-5 TRBV28 TRBD2 NA TGTGCCAGCAGCCCGAGCGGGAGGGGGGAAGAGACCCAGTACTTC CASSPSGRGEETQYF
TRBJ2-7 TRBV5-4 TRBD1 few TGTGCCAGCAGCTACCGACAGGGCGGCGAGCAGTACTTC CASSYRQGGEQYF
TRBJ1-5 TRBV6-5 NA NA TGTGCCAGCAGTTACTCTACAGGTGGTACTTGGCCCCAGCATTTT CASSYSTGGTWPQHF
TRBJ2-2 TRBV9 NA NA TGTGCCAGCGGGGGTTACAGTCACACCGGGGAGCTGTTTTTT CASGGYSHTGELFF
TRBJ1-1 TRBV18 NA NA TGTGCCAGCTCAGAGCTGGACGGACTAGAAGCTTTCTTT CASSELDGLEAFF
TRBJ1-2 TRBV5-1 NA once TGCGCCAGCAGCTACCGGGCCCGAGGGGGCTACACCTTC CASSYRARGGYTF
TRBJ2-3 TRBV15 NA NA TGTGCCACCAGCAGAGTGCAGCATACGCAGTATTTT CATSRVQHTQYF
TRBJ2-3 TRBV14 NA NA TGTGCCAGCAGCCCACCCGAGAGCTTATACACAGATACGCAGTATTTT CASSPPESLYTDTQYF
TRBJ1-3 TRBV5-1 TRBD1 NA TGCGCCAGCAGCTCGACAGGGAACGACCGAAACACCATATATTTT CASSSTGNDRNTIYF
TRBJ2-1 TRBV4-1 NA NA TGCGCCAGCAGCCAAGGGCAGAATGAGCAGTTCTTC CASSQGQNEQFF
TRBJ2-3 TRBV28 NA NA TGTGCCAACAGTTTACCCCAGATTAGCACAGATACGCAGTATTTT CANSLPQISTDTQYF
TRBJ2-1 TRBV28 NA once TGTGCCAGCAGTTCGCTAAAAGATGAGCAGTTCTTC CASSSLKDEQFF
TRBJ2-5 TRBV27 NA NA TGTGCCAGCAGTTACCAACAGGGCCCACAAGAGACCCAGTACTTC CASSYQQGPQETQYF
TRBJ1-2 TRBV5-1 NA NA TGCGCCAGCAGCCCGGGCCAGTATGGCTACACCTTC CASSPGQYGYTF
TRBJ2-1 TRBV30 NA NA TGTGCCTGGAACCGGGAGTATCGCAATGAGCAGTTCTTC CAWNREYRNEQFF